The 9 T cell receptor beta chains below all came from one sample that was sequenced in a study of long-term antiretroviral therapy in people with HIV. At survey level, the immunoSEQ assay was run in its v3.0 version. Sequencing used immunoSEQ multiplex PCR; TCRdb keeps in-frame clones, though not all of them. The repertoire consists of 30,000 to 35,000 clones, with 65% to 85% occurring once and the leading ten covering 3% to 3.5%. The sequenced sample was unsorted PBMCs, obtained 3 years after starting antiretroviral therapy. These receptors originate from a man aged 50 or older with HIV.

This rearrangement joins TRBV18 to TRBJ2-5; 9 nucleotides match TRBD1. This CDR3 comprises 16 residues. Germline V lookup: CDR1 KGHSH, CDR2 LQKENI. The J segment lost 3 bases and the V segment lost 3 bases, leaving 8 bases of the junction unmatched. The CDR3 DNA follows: TGTGCCAGCTCACCGCCTCCCGGGACAGGGAAAGAGACCCAGTACTTC. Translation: CASSPPPGTGKETQYF.

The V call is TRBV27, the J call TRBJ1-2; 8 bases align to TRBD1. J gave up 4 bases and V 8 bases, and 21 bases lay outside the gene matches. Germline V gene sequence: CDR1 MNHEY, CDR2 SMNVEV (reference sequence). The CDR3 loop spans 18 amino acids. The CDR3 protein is CASHETGQAYYFPYGYTF. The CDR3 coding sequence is TGTGCCAGCCACGAAACGGGACAGGCCTATTATTTCCCCTATGGCTACACCTTC.

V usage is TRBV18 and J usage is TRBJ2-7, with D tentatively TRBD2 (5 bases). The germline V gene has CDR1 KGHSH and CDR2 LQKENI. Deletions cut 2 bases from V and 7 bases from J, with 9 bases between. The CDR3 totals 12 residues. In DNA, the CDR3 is TGTGCCAGCTCACCAGCCCAGCGGGAGCAGTACTTC. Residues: CASSPAQREQYF.

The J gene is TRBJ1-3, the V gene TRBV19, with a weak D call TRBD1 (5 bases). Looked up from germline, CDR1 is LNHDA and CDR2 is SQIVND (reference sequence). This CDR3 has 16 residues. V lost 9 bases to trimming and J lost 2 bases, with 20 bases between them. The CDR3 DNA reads TGTGCCAGAGTTGAAAGCCGGGACCACACTGGAAACACCATATATTTT. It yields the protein CARVESRDHTGNTIYF.

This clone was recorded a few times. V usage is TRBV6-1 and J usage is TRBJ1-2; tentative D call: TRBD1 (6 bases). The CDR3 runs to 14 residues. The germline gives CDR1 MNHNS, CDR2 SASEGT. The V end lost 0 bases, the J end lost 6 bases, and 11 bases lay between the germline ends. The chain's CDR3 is CASSEAMAGDGYTF. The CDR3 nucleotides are TGTGCCAGCAGTGAAGCGATGGCAGGGGATGGCTACACCTTC.

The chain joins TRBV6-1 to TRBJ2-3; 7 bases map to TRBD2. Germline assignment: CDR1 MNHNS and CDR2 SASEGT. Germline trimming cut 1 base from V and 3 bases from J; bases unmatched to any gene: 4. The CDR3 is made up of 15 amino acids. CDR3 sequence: CASSEEDGRTDTQYF. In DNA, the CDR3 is TGTGCCAGCAGTGAAGAGGACGGGAGGACAGATACGCAGTATTTT.

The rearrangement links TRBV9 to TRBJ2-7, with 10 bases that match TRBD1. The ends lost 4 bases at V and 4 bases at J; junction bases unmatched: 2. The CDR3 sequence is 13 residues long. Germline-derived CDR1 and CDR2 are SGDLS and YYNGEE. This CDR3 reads CASSRTGGYEQYF. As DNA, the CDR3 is TGTGCCAGCAGCCGGACAGGGGGGTACGAGCAGTACTTC.

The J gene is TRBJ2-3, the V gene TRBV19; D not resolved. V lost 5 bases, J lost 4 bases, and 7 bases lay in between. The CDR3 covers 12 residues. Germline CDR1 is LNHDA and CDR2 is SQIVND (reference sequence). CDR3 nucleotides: TGTGCCAGTAGTCCCCGGGCAGATACGCAGTATTTT. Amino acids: CASSPRADTQYF.

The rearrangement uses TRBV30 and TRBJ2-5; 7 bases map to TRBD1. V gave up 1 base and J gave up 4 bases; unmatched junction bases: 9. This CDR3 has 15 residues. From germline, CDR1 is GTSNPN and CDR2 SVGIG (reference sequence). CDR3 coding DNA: TGTGCCTGGAGTGAAGGAGACAGGGTGGGAGAGACCCAGTACTTC. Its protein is CAWSEGDRVGETQYF.